The present T cell receptor (beta chain) was sequenced within a study of human T cells and chemical hapten exposure. Study-wide background: Patch tests put 0.01% DPC on the upper back, read at 6 days. Study-wide results and limits: After DPC sensitization, TCRs above 1 in 1000 frequency showed no change.

Time point specified: patch test 2, 6 weeks after DPC sensitization. Treatment: therapeutic diphenylcyclopropenone sensitization with weekly scalp DPC. Blood draws came first, before each patch test. Unfractionated whole blood was the source of the extracted total RNA. Worth noting for this clonotype: Its antigen is not identified.

V lost 6 bases and J lost 3, with 11 bases in between. This CDR3 region has 14 residues. Germline lookup yields CDR1 SGHAT and CDR2 FQNNGV. One entry per CDR3 protein results from TCRdb running MiXCR on the RACE reads. The repertoire holds about 84,000 distinct CDR3 sequences, with more than 9% as singletons. The sequencing used whole blood, collected in connection with sensitization to the hapten diphenylcyclopropenone (DPC). The receptor was derived from a woman between 50 and 59 years old with alopecia areata. Some clones in this sample may be carry-over from other donors' samples. This chain connects TRBV11-2 to TRBJ2-2; no definite D call. Here the CDR3 DNA reads TGTGCCAGCAGTTTTACTCTTTACACCGGGGAGCTGTTTTTT. Translation gives CASSFTLYTGELFF. The entire variable domain, with the rest obtained from reference TRBV11-2 and TRBJ2-2, is as follows: EAGVAQSPRYKIIEKRQSVAFWCNPISGHATLYWYQQILGQGPKLLIQFQNNGVVDDSQLPKDRFSAERLKGVDSTLKIQPAKLEDSAVYLCASSFTLYTGELFFGEGSRLTVL.